This T cell receptor (beta chain) came from a study of shared clonotypes between healthy human individuals. The wider study: The study used three CD4 naive, three CD4 memory, two CD8 naive and one CD8 memory plate per donor.

Per the authors' pipeline: Filtering differed since immunoSEQ provided only junctions, with no quality scores. Assay: immunoSEQ multiplex PCR; the TCRdb copy retains only in-frame clones and omits some. Clone size and the V and J calls come from that table; the DNA yielded D and trimming. The sample contains roughly 2,500,000 clones, roughly 93% of which appear only once. The germline gives CDR1 MNHNS, CDR2 SASEGT. V was shortened by 6 bases and J by 4 bases, with 13 bases between the two germline ends. The CDR3 spans 14 residues. Sequenced sample: naive CD4+ T cells from PBMCs. Subset specified: CD45RA+ positively selected. The clonotype originates from a man between 18 and 29 years old in good health. Some clones in this sample may be carry-over from other donors' samples. The J gene is TRBJ1-3, the V gene TRBV6-1, with D possibly matching TRBD1 (6 bases). The CDR3 sequence: CASRPRGFGNTIYF. DNA of the CDR3: TGTGCCAGCAGACCCAGGGGATTCGGAAACACCATATATTTT.